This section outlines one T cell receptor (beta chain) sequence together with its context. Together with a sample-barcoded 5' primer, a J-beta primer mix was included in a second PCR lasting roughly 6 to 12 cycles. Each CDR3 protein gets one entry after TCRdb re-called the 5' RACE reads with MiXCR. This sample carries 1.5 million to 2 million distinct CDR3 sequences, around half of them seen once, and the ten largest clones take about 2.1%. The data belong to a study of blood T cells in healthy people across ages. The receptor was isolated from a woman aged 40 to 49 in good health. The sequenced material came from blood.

The CDR3 DNA reads as TGTGCCAGCGGAGGGGGATTTTCATATGGCTACACCTTC. Its translation: CASGGGFSYGYTF. The chain employs TRBV28 and TRBJ1-2; D might be TRBD1 (6 bases). Trimming removed 8 bases from V and 5 bases from J, with 15 bases in between. Germline CDR1 and CDR2: MDHEN and SYDVKM. CDR3 length: 13 amino acids.